This entry lists 11 T cell receptor beta chains sequenced from one sample in a study of immune evolution from preneoplasia to lung adenocarcinoma. Generated by immunoSEQ multiplex PCR, the TCRdb table keeps only in-frame clones and is missing some. The profile shows several thousand clones, around 76% of them singletons. The sequenced sample was FFPE minimally invasive lung adenocarcinoma tissue. These receptors all come from a person aged 70 to 80 with lung adenocarcinoma.

This clone has a single count. The chain joins TRBV2 to TRBJ2-5; a weak D match, TRBD1 (6 bases). CDR3 length equals 13 residues. In germline, CDR1 is SNHLY, CDR2 FYNNEI. Trimming removed 0 bases at V and 6 bases at J, with 8 bases between. CDR3 amino acids: CASSEADSQTQYF. CDR3 coding DNA: TGTGCCAGCAGTGAAGCGGACAGTCAGACCCAGTACTTC.

The chain uses TRBV2 and TRBJ1-5; D may be TRBD1 (6 bases). V shed 6 bases and J shed 2 bases, with 20 bases lying between them. Germline V gene data show CDR1 as SNHLY and CDR2 as FYNNEI. This CDR3 contains 17 residues. DNA of the CDR3: TGTGCCAGCAGAAAGGGGCTAACAGGGTATGGCAATCAGCCCCAGCATTTT. Protein: CASRKGLTGYGNQPQHF.

This rearrangement joins TRBV19 to TRBJ1-3; the D gene is possibly TRBD1 (6 bases). V was shortened by 0 bases and J by 5 bases, with 14 bases between the two germline ends. From germline, CDR1 is LNHDA and CDR2 SQIVND (reference sequence). This CDR3 has 16 amino acids. The CDR3 loop reads CASSIDLQGGRNTIYF. CDR3 DNA sequence: TGTGCCAGTAGTATAGATTTACAGGGTGGTCGAAACACCATATATTTT.

The chain recombines TRBV10-3 with TRBJ1-1; 8 bases map to TRBD1. V was pared by 3 bases and J by 4 bases, with 4 bases of the junction left unmatched. CDR1 is ENHRY and CDR2 is SYGVKD in the germline V gene. This CDR3 has 14 residues. The CDR3 here is CAISENTGGTEAFF. CDR3 coding DNA: TGTGCCATCAGTGAAAATACAGGGGGCACTGAAGCTTTCTTT.

The chain is built from TRBV7-3 and TRBJ2-5; the D is unclear. CDR1 and CDR2 from the germline V gene are SGHTA and FQGTGA. V shed 2 bases and J shed 2 bases, with 9 bases lying between them. The CDR3 has 14 amino acids. The CDR3 coding sequence is TGTGCCAGCAGCTTATATGGGTCTCAAGAGACCCAGTACTTC. It specifies CASSLYGSQETQYF.

The chain recombines TRBV18 with TRBJ2-7; D gene uncertain. This CDR3 is 12 amino acids long. V dropped 2 bases and J dropped 0 bases, with 2 bases sitting between them. CDR1 is KGHSH and CDR2 is LQKENI in the germline V gene. CDR3 coding DNA: TGTGCCAGCTCACCAGGCTCCTACGAGCAGTACTTC. Translated: CASSPGSYEQYF.

J is TRBJ1-4 and V is TRBV9, with TRBD1 matching 10 bases. There are 14 residues in the CDR3. CDR1 SGDLS and CDR2 YYNGEE come from the germline V gene. V dropped 3 bases and J dropped 8; count of bases not matched to a gene: 4. The CDR3 loop is CASSAGQGREKLFF. The DNA for the CDR3 is TGTGCCAGCAGCGCGGGACAGGGGCGCGAAAAACTGTTTTTT.

This clone was recorded a few times. V is TRBV5-1 and J is TRBJ2-1; the match to TRBD2 covers 15 bases. Trimming cost V 4 bases and J 8 bases; bases outside gene matches: 7. CDR1 is SGHRS, CDR2 YFSETQ, per germline. This CDR3 comprises 16 residues. The CDR3 DNA reads TGCGCCAGCAGCCCCGGACTAGCGGGAGGGCCAGATGAGCAGTTCTTC. It yields the protein CASSPGLAGGPDEQFF.

This clone was seen just once. The J gene is TRBJ2-7, the V gene TRBV7-2, with 10 nucleotides matching TRBD1. The CDR3 covers 13 residues. Germline V CDR1 and CDR2: SGHTA, FQGNSA. J lost 5 bases, V lost 5 bases, and 3 bases had no gene match. The CDR3 loop reads CASSRTGGNEQYF. The CDR3 DNA is TGTGCCAGCAGCCGGACAGGGGGAAACGAGCAGTACTTC.

This clone has only a few counts. The rearrangement uses TRBV27 and TRBJ2-1; 8 bases line up with TRBD2. Trimming removed 7 bases from V and 1 base from J; junction bases left unmatched: 6. In germline, CDR1 is MNHEY, CDR2 SMNVEV (reference sequence). CDR3 length: 15 amino acids. The CDR3 protein is CASTLAGPSYNEQFF. The CDR3 nucleotides read TGTGCCAGCACATTAGCGGGGCCTTCCTACAATGAGCAGTTCTTC.

This clone appeared once. CDR3 sequence reads: CASSSMVGSSYEQYF. DNA for the CDR3: TGTGCCAGCAGCTCCATGGTAGGCAGCTCCTACGAGCAGTACTTC. The chain links TRBV7-3 to TRBJ2-7, with D uncertain. V lost 4 bases, J lost 0 bases, and 13 bases lay in between. This CDR3 contains 15 residues. Germline loops: CDR1 SGHTA, CDR2 FQGTGA. Complete variable domain (other parts from reference TRBV7-3 and TRBJ2-7): GAGVSQTPSNKVTEKGKYVELRCDPISGHTALYWYRQSLGQGPEFLIYFQGTGAADDSGLPNDRFFAVRPEGSVSTLKIQRTERGDSAVYLCASSSMVGSSYEQYFGPGTRLTVT.